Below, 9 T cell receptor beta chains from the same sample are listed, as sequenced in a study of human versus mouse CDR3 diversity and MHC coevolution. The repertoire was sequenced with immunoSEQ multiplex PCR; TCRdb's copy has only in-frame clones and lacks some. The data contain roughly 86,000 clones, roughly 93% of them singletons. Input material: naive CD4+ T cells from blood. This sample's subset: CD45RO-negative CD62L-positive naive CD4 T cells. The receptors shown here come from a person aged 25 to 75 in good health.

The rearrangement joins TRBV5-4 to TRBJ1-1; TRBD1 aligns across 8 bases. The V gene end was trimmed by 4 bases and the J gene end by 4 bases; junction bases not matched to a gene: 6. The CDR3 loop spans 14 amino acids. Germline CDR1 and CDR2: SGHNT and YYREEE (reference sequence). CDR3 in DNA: TGTGCCAGCAGCCACCGGGACAGGTTCACTGAAGCTTTCTTT. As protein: CASSHRDRFTEAFF.

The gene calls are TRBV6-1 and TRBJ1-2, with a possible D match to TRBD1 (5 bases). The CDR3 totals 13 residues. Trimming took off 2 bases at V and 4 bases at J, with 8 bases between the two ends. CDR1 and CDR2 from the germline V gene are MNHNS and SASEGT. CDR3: CASSENRFYGYTF. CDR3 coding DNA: TGTGCCAGCAGTGAAAACAGGTTCTATGGCTACACCTTC.

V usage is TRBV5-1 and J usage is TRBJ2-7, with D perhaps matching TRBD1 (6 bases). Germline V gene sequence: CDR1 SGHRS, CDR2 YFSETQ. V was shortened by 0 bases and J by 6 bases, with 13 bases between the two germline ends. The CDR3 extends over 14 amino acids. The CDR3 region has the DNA TGCGCCAGCAGCTTGGGGGTACAGGGTACCGAGCAGTACTTC. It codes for CASSLGVQGTEQYF.

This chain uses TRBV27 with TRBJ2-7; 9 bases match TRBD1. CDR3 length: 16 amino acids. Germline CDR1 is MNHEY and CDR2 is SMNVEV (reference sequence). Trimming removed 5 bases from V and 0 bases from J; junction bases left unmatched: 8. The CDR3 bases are TGTGCCAGCAGTGCCGGGACAGGGAAAAGCTCCTACGAGCAGTACTTC. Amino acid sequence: CASSAGTGKSSYEQYF.

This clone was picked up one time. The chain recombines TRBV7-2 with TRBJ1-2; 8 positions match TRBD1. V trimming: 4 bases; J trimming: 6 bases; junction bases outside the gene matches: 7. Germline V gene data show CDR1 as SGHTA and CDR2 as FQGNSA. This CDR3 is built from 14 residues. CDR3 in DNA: TGTGCCAGCAGCTCTTATGACAGGGGACATGGCTACACCTTC. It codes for CASSSYDRGHGYTF.

CDR3 coding DNA: TGTGCCAGCGCCTTTACCCCCCGCGGGGACACTGAAGCTTTCTTT. As protein: CASAFTPRGDTEAFF. The chain recombines TRBV27 with TRBJ1-1; D not certain. Trimming took 8 bases from V and 3 from J, leaving 19 bases between them. CDR1 and CDR2 from the germline V gene are MNHEY and SMNVEV (reference sequence). This CDR3 region has 15 residues.

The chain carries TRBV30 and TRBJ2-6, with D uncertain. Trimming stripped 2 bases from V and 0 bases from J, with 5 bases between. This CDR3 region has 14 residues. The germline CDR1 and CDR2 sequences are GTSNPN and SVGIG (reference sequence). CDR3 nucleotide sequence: TGTGCCTGGAGTATAAACTCTGGGGCCAACGTCCTGACTTTC. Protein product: CAWSINSGANVLTF.

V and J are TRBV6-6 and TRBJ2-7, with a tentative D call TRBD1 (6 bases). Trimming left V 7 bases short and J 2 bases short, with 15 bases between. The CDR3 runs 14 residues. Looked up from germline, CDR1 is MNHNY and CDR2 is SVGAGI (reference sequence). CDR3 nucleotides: TGTGCCAGCATACTAAACAGGGCCCCCTACGAGCAGTACTTC. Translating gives CASILNRAPYEQYF.

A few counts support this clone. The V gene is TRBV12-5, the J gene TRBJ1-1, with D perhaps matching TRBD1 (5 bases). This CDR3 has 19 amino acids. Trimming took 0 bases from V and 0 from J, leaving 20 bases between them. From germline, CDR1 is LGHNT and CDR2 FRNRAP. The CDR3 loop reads CASGLVLRQVGGLNTEAFF. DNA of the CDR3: TGTGCTAGTGGTTTGGTACTCCGCCAGGTGGGGGGGTTGAACACTGAAGCTTTCTTT.